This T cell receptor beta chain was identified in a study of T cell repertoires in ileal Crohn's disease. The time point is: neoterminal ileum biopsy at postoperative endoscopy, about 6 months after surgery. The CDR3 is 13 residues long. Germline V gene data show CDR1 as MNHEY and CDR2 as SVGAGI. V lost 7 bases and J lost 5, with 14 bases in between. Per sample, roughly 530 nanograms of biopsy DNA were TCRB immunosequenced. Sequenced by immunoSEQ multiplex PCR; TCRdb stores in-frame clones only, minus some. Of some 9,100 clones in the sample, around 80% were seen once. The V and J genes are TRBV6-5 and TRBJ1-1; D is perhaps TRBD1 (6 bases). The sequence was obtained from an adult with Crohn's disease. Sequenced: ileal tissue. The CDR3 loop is CASTRRDITEAFF. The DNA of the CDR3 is TGTGCCAGCACCCGAAGGGACATAACTGAAGCTTTCTTT.